The next 29 T cell receptor beta chains were all read from a single sample in a study of Ad26.COV2.S vaccination and SARS-CoV-2 variants. Some clones are missing from TCRdb's copy, which holds only in-frame ones; the method was immunoSEQ multiplex PCR. The top ten hold under 2% of the sample, which has a few hundred thousand clones, 75% to 90% seen once. The treatment denotes: around 19 received Ad26.COV2.S at low or high dose, single or two shots; 5 received placebo; per-sample allocation not given. Samples came from day 63 after the first vaccine or placebo injection. The source was peripheral blood, collected in a trial of Ad26.COV2.S vaccine versus placebo. The receptors originated from a person between 18 and 60 years old who received the Ad26.COV2.S COVID-19 vaccine or a placebo.

The chain recombines TRBV5-4 with TRBJ1-3; the D gene is possibly TRBD1 (5 bases). CDR3 length: 13 residues. Germline loops: CDR1 SGHNT, CDR2 YYREEE (reference sequence). V shed 4 bases and J shed 6 bases, with 11 bases lying between them. The CDR3 region is CASSTDTINTIYF. The CDR3 DNA sequence: TGTGCCAGCAGCACGGACACTATAAACACCATATATTTT.

This clone was recorded only once. This CDR3 is also generated by other DNA sequences in the sample. The chain recombines TRBV5-1 with TRBJ2-1; D gene uncertain. This CDR3 is built from 16 residues. V was clipped by 4 bases and J by 0 bases, with 14 bases between them. Looked up from germline, CDR1 is SGHRS and CDR2 is YFSETQ. CDR3 protein: CASSPESRSSYNEQFF. The CDR3 DNA sequence: TGCGCCAGCAGCCCTGAATCACGTAGCTCCTACAATGAGCAGTTCTTC. Full variable domain (rest looked up from reference TRBV5-1 and TRBJ2-1): KAGVTQTPRYLIKTRGQQVTLSCSPISGHRSVSWYQQTPGQGLQFLFEYFSETQRNKGNFPGRFSGRQFSNSRSEMNVSTLELGDSALYLCASSPESRSSYNEQFFGPGTRLTVL.

The chain has TRBV5-1 and TRBJ2-2; 7 bases are a match to TRBD2. The CDR3 consists of 17 residues. V lost 4 bases to trimming and J lost 4 bases; unmatched junction nucleotides: 13. Germline assignment: CDR1 SGHRS and CDR2 YFSETQ. The CDR3 sequence: CASSRSEGGPSTGELFF. CDR3 nucleotide sequence: TGCGCCAGCAGCCGGTCGGAGGGAGGGCCCTCCACCGGGGAGCTGTTTTTT.

Remarks on this clone: The sample carries other DNA sequences with the same CDR3. The rearrangement links TRBV5-1 to TRBJ2-2, with 8 bases aligning to TRBD1. The CDR3 has 15 residues. From germline, CDR1 is SGHRS and CDR2 YFSETQ. The trim removed 4 bases at V and 1 base at J, leaving 3 bases unmatched. CDR3 DNA: TGCGCCAGCAGCACAGGACAGGGGAACACCGGGGAGCTGTTTTTT. Translated, it gives CASSTGQGNTGELFF.

This clone appeared a single time. CDR3 in amino acids: CATGPGLVRETQYF. The DNA for the CDR3 is TGTGCCACCGGGCCGGGACTAGTGAGGGAGACCCAGTACTTC. The J gene is TRBJ2-5, the V gene TRBV19, with 8 bases lining up with TRBD2. J was trimmed by 5 bases and V by 10 bases; bases with no gene match: 12. CDR3 length: 14 amino acids. CDR1 and CDR2 (germline): LNHDA, SQIVND (reference sequence).

This chain joins TRBV9 and TRBJ2-7, with 8 bases matching TRBD2. Germline V gene data show CDR1 as SGDLS and CDR2 as YYNGEE. V lost 5 bases, J lost 6 bases, and 4 bases stayed unmatched. CDR3 size: 12 residues. The CDR3 DNA reads as TGTGCCAGCAGTCTTAGCGGGACCGAGCAGTACTTC. It specifies CASSLSGTEQYF.

The chain couples TRBV10-3 to TRBJ2-4; 13 nucleotides agree with TRBD2. The junction had 5 bases not matched to a gene; V was cut back by 0 bases and J by 0 bases. CDR1 and CDR2 (germline): ENHRY, SYGVKD. CDR3 length equals 19 residues. The CDR3 region has the DNA TGTGCCATCAGTGAGTCGGCGACTAGCGGGAGGTTAGCCAAAAACATTCAGTACTTC. This gives the protein CAISESATSGRLAKNIQYF.

This rearrangement joins TRBV18 to TRBJ2-7; no clear D gene. V was shortened by 3 bases and J by 3 bases, with 6 bases between the two germline ends. The CDR3 is 12 residues long. Germline-derived CDR1 and CDR2 are KGHSH and LQKENI. CDR3 sequence (DNA): TGTGCCAGCTCACCGAGTATCTACGAGCAGTACTTC. Protein product: CASSPSIYEQYF.

The chain carries TRBV6-5 and TRBJ2-7; D possibly corresponds to TRBD2 (6 bases). The CDR3 sequence is 16 residues long. Trimming left V 2 bases short and J 2 bases short, with 16 bases between. CDR1 MNHEY and CDR2 SVGAGI come from the germline V gene. CDR3: CASSYRRGTSTYEQYF. Written as DNA, the CDR3 is TGTGCCAGCAGTTACCGACGGGGGACTTCCACCTACGAGCAGTACTTC.

This chain uses TRBV6-5 with TRBJ1-4, with TRBD1 as a possible D gene (6 bases). The CDR3 runs 14 residues. The ends were cut back, 5 bases at V and 5 bases at J, with 12 bases in the middle. Germline assignment: CDR1 MNHEY and CDR2 SVGAGI. The CDR3 nucleotides are TGTGCCAGCAGTACGGGACACCGGAATGAAAAACTGTTTTTT. Protein sequence: CASSTGHRNEKLFF.

J is TRBJ1-3 and V is TRBV7-2; 7 bases line up with TRBD1. Germline loops: CDR1 SGHTA, CDR2 FQGNSA. The CDR3 spans 15 residues. Trimming removed 7 bases from V and 1 base from J; junction bases left unmatched: 7. The CDR3 DNA reads TGTGCCAGCAACTTCCCGACAGGGTCTGGAAACACCATATATTTT. It encodes CASNFPTGSGNTIYF. The whole variable domain, remainder taken from reference TRBV7-2 and TRBJ1-3, is GAGVSQSPSNKVTEKGKDVELRCDPISGHTALYWYRQSLGQGLEFLIYFQGNSAPDKSGLPSDRFSAERTGGSVSTLTIQRTQQEDSAVYLCASNFPTGSGNTIYFGEGSWLTVV.

The V and J genes are TRBV11-2 and TRBJ2-6; D could derive from TRBD1 or TRBD2 (6 bases each). The germline gives CDR1 SGHAT, CDR2 FQNNGV. The CDR3 is 16 residues long. V gave up 7 bases and J gave up 0 bases, with 13 bases separating them. CDR3 DNA: TGTGCCAGCACCCCCCGGGGGCACTCTGGGGCCAACGTCCTGACTTTC. Translated, it gives CASTPRGHSGANVLTF.

This clone turned up a few times. The chain carries TRBV21-1 and TRBJ1-1; TRBD1 is taken as the D call from the table, unchecked against the DNA. TRBV21-1 is a listed pseudogene. The CDR3 contains 18 residues. CDR3 amino acids: CASITPGDGNSLNTEAFF. In nucleotides, the CDR3 is TGTGCCAGCATCACTCCAGGGGACGGGAATTCCTTGAACACTGAAGCTTTCTTT.

This chain joins TRBV24-1 and TRBJ2-3, with unresolved D. Trimming cost V 7 bases and J 6 bases, with 13 bases left between them. This CDR3 has 13 residues. Looked up from germline, CDR1 is KGHDR and CDR2 is SFDVKD. The CDR3 bases are TGTGCCACCAGCAGTCTCGTCAAGGATACGCAGTATTTT. Translating it yields CATSSLVKDTQYF.

The rearrangement links TRBV5-1 to TRBJ1-5, with D perhaps TRBD1 (5 bases). V was trimmed by 3 bases and J by 0 bases, leaving 10 bases between them. The V gene's germline CDR1 is SGHRS and CDR2 YFSETQ. This CDR3 contains 15 residues. The CDR3 nucleotides are TGCGCCAGCAGCTCCTCGGGGGATAGCAATCAGCCCCAGCATTTT. Protein: CASSSSGDSNQPQHF. The complete variable domain, with remaining parts taken from reference TRBV5-1 and TRBJ1-5, reads KAGVTQTPRYLIKTRGQQVTLSCSPISGHRSVSWYQQTPGQGLQFLFEYFSETQRNKGNFPGRFSGRQFSNSRSEMNVSTLELGDSALYLCASSSSGDSNQPQHFGDGTRLSIL.

V is TRBV5-1 and J is TRBJ1-2; 11 bases agree with TRBD1. Germline lookup yields CDR1 SGHRS and CDR2 YFSETQ. J was trimmed by 7 bases and V by 0 bases; bases with no gene match: 2. The length of the CDR3 is 14 residues. The CDR3 DNA sequence: TGCGCCAGCAGCTTGGCCGGGACAGGGGGTGGCTACACCTTC. Protein product: CASSLAGTGGGYTF.

The chain joins TRBV5-1 to TRBJ1-1; D is unclear. V was clipped by 0 bases and J by 7 bases, with 10 bases between them. Germline assignment: CDR1 SGHRS and CDR2 YFSETQ. CDR3 length: 13 amino acids. CDR3 nucleotide sequence: TGCGCCAGCAGCTTGGAGGGAAAGGGTGAAGCTTTCTTT. It translates to CASSLEGKGEAFF.

The chain combines TRBV11-2 with TRBJ2-7, with TRBD1 matching over 7 bases. CDR3 size: 14 residues. Losses at the gene ends were 6 bases for V and 0 bases for J; bases not matched to a gene: 5. The germline gives CDR1 SGHAT, CDR2 FQNNGV. Here the CDR3 reads CASRFGQASYEQYF. DNA of the CDR3: TGTGCCAGCAGATTTGGACAGGCCTCCTACGAGCAGTACTTC.

The DNA of the CDR3 is TGTGCCAGCAGCTTTACACCGGGACTGAGCACCTACAATGAGCAGTTCTTC. It is translated as CASSFTPGLSTYNEQFF. The chain has TRBV5-6 and TRBJ2-1; tentative D call: TRBD2 (6 bases). Germline CDR1 and CDR2: SGHDT and YYEEEE. The CDR3 is 17 amino acids. V shed 2 bases and J shed 2 bases, with 17 bases lying between them. Complete variable domain (other parts from reference TRBV5-6 and TRBJ2-1): DAGVTQSPTHLIKTRGQQVTLRCSPKSGHDTVSWYQQALGQGPQFIFQYYEEEERQRGNFPDRFSGHQFPNYSSELNVNALLLGDSALYLCASSFTPGLSTYNEQFFGPGTRLTVL.

The V and J genes are TRBV4-2 and TRBJ2-7, with 10 bases lining up with TRBD2. The CDR3 totals 15 residues. Germline V gives CDR1 LGHNA, CDR2 YNFKEQ. Trimming at V came to 0 bases and at J to 4 bases, leaving 3 bases not matched to a gene. CDR3: CASSQDLAGVYEQYF. In nucleotides, the CDR3 is TGTGCCAGCAGCCAAGATCTAGCGGGAGTGTACGAGCAGTACTTC.

This rearrangement joins TRBV3-1 (or the pseudogene TRBV3-2) to TRBJ2-7; 7 nucleotides match TRBD2. The CDR3 length is 15 residues. Trimming removed 3 bases from V and 0 bases from J; junction bases left unmatched: 5. Germline V lookup: CDR1 LGHDT, CDR2 YNNKEL (reference sequence). The CDR3: CASSQSSGGSYEQYF. The CDR3, as DNA: TGTGCCAGCAGCCAGTCCTCGGGGGGCTCCTACGAGCAGTACTTC.

The V call is TRBV4-3, the J call TRBJ2-4; the D is unclear. The CDR3 consists of 15 residues. CDR1 is LGHNA, CDR2 YSLEER, per germline. Between the trimmed V and J ends, which lost 0 bases and 0 bases, there was a span of 6 bases. CDR3 residues: CASSQEARAKNIQYF. The CDR3 region has the DNA TGCGCCAGCAGCCAAGAGGCGCGAGCCAAAAACATTCAGTACTTC.

Concerning this clone itself: Other DNA sequences of this sample code for an identical CDR3. This chain uses TRBV28 with TRBJ2-7; D not certain. Trimming took off 3 bases at V and 4 bases at J, with 7 bases between the two ends. Germline values: CDR1 MDHEN, CDR2 SYDVKM. The CDR3 is made up of 12 amino acids. The CDR3 DNA is TGTGCCAGCAGTTTGGGTCAGTACGAGCAGTACTTC. Its translation: CASSLGQYEQYF.

This chain uses TRBV28 with TRBJ2-1, with 10 bases aligning to TRBD2. Unmatched junction bases numbered 4, after V lost 6 bases and J lost 8 bases. Germline assignment: CDR1 MDHEN and CDR2 SYDVKM. The CDR3 has 13 residues. In DNA form, the CDR3 reads TGTGCCAGCAGGAGGACTAGCGGCTATGAGCAGTTCTTC. It is translated as CASRRTSGYEQFF.

The chain uses TRBV18 and TRBJ1-5; 7 nucleotides align to TRBD1. The CDR3 is 15 residues long. Germline assignment: CDR1 KGHSH and CDR2 LQKENI. V trimming: 6 bases; J trimming: 4 bases; junction bases outside the gene matches: 9. The CDR3 bases are TGTGCCAGCTCGATACAGGGGAATAGGAATCAGCCCCAGCATTTT. Its protein product is CASSIQGNRNQPQHF.

This clone is a singleton in its sample. V gene TRBV28 combines with J gene TRBJ1-5; maybe TRBD1 (6 bases). Germline CDR1 is MDHEN and CDR2 is SYDVKM. The CDR3 sequence is 16 residues long. The V gene lost 5 bases and the J gene lost 2 bases, with 16 bases spanning the gap. The DNA of the CDR3 is TGTGCCAGCAGTGTCGGGGGGGCGGTACGCAATCAGCCCCAGCATTTT. This encodes CASSVGGAVRNQPQHF. Looking up the rest from reference TRBV28 and TRBJ1-5 gives the full variable domain: DVKVTQSSRYLVKRTGEKVFLECVQDMDHENMFWYRQDPGLGLRLIYFSYDVKMKEKGDIPEGYSVSREKKERFSLILESASTNQTSMYLCASSVGGAVRNQPQHFGDGTRLSIL.

The chain links TRBV5-4 to TRBJ2-6, with D perhaps matching TRBD2 (5 bases). The V end was cut by 4 bases, the J end by 2 bases, with 10 bases between. The germline gives CDR1 SGHNT, CDR2 YYREEE (reference sequence). CDR3 size: 15 residues. The CDR3 coding sequence is TGTGCCAGCAGCCCGAGGGTAGCTGGGGCCAACGTCCTGACTTTC. Protein: CASSPRVAGANVLTF.

The V gene is TRBV4-2, the J gene TRBJ1-3; a weak D match, TRBD1 (5 bases). The CDR3 runs to 16 residues. V was pared by 3 bases and J by 2 bases, with 14 bases between. Germline V lookup: CDR1 LGHNA, CDR2 YNFKEQ. The CDR3 bases are TGTGCCAGCAGCCAGGAGGCTGCAGGGACTGGAAACACCATATATTTT. This gives the protein CASSQEAAGTGNTIYF.

The chain links TRBV9 to TRBJ2-5; 12 bases fit TRBD2. Trimming at V came to 1 base and at J to 4 bases, leaving 5 bases not matched to a gene. CDR1 and CDR2 from the germline V gene are SGDLS and YYNGEE. The CDR3 covers 16 residues. DNA for the CDR3: TGTGCCAGCAGCGTACTAGCGGGACTAGCGGGAGAGACCCAGTACTTC. Amino acids: CASSVLAGLAGETQYF.